This T cell receptor (beta chain) appears in the sequencing data of a study of cytomegalovirus exposure and HLA in healthy donors. Vbeta (60) and Jbeta (13) primers were used in the PCR. Clones were sequenced by immunoSEQ multiplex PCR, and TCRdb holds only the in-frame ones, with some missing. The sample has about 240,000 clones; approximately 85% are singletons. The sequencing input was PBMCs. This TCR was recovered from a girl aged 2 to 10 in good health and CMV-seronegative.

Written as DNA, the CDR3 is TGTGCCACCTCCGTCCTCAATGAGCAGTTCTTC. The encoded protein is CATSVLNEQFF. The gene calls are TRBV15 and TRBJ2-1, with D uncertain. Between the trimmed V and J ends, which lost 8 bases and 6 bases, there was a span of 8 bases. The CDR3 sequence is 11 residues long. Germline CDR1 reads LNHNV; CDR2 reads YYDKDF (reference sequence).